Each of the 24 T cell receptor beta chains below was sequenced from the same sample in a study of blood T cell repertoires in COVID-19. Profiled with immunoSEQ multiplex PCR; TCRdb holds only in-frame clones, not every one. The sample holds 150,000 to 200,000 clones, 70% to 90% seen once. Source material: peripheral blood. These receptors came from a man aged 55 to 69 with active or convalescent COVID-19.

The chain links TRBV5-1 to TRBJ2-7; unclear D gene. Trimming removed 4 bases at V and 5 bases at J, with 19 bases between. CDR1 SGHRS and CDR2 YFSETQ come from the germline V gene. CDR3 length: 15 amino acids. The CDR3 DNA sequence: TGCGCCAGCAGCCCCGGTGTTGGGCAATTCCACGAGCAGTACTTC. Amino acids: CASSPGVGQFHEQYF.

This sequence joins TRBV29-1 and TRBJ1-3, with a tentative D call TRBD1 (5 bases). Germline CDR1 reads SQVTM; CDR2 reads ANQGSEA. This CDR3 comprises 13 residues. Trimming took off 6 bases at V and 4 bases at J, with 13 bases between the two ends. The CDR3 region is CSVDGGTGNTIYF. The CDR3 DNA reads as TGCAGCGTGGACGGAGGGACCGGAAACACCATATATTTT.

The chain carries TRBV7-9 and TRBJ1-3; TRBD1 might be the D (6 bases). Germline V gives CDR1 SEHNR, CDR2 FQNEAQ (reference sequence). V was clipped by 4 bases and J by 1 base, with 17 bases between them. This CDR3 region has 17 residues. The CDR3 spells CASSSYQGKLSGNTIYF. In DNA form, the CDR3 reads TGTGCCAGCAGCTCATATCAGGGGAAATTGTCTGGAAACACCATATATTTT. The full variable domain, rest sourced from reference TRBV7-9 and TRBJ1-3, is DTGVSQNPRHKITKRGQNVTFRCDPISEHNRLYWYRQTLGQGPEFLTYFQNEAQLEKSRLLSDRFSAERPKGSFSTLEIQRTEQGDSAMYLCASSSYQGKLSGNTIYFGEGSWLTVV.

The V gene is TRBV18, the J gene TRBJ2-3, with D maybe TRBD1 (5 bases). The germline V and J ends were trimmed by 2 bases and 1 base, with 7 bases remaining between them. CDR3 size: 14 residues. Germline-derived CDR1 and CDR2 are KGHSH and LQKENI. CDR3 nucleotide sequence: TGTGCCAGCTCACCAACGACAGGCACAGATACGCAGTATTTT. This codes for CASSPTTGTDTQYF.

This clone showed up just a few times. This chain connects TRBV4-1 to TRBJ2-2, with 9 bases matching TRBD2. There are 15 residues in the CDR3. In germline, CDR1 is MGHRA, CDR2 YSYEKL. Trimming cost V 4 bases and J 3 bases; bases outside gene matches: 3. CDR3 nucleotide sequence: TGCGCCAGCAGCCGGGTAGCGGGGGACACCGGGGAGCTGTTTTTT. Amino acid sequence: CASSRVAGDTGELFF.

The chain carries TRBV3-1 (or the pseudogene TRBV3-2) and TRBJ1-6, with 8 bases identical to TRBD1. CDR1 and CDR2 from the germline V gene are LGHDT and YNNKEL (reference sequence). The CDR3 spans 16 residues. V lost 4 bases and J lost 7; bases outside the gene matches: 9. CDR3 nucleotides: TGTGCCAGCAGCCCTTTTGACAGGGGAGAGAATTCACCCCTCCACTTT. Protein: CASSPFDRGENSPLHF.

The chain recombines TRBV5-8 with TRBJ1-5; perhaps TRBD1 as D (5 bases). V lost 1 base and J 4 bases, leaving 18 bases between the germline ends. Germline V gives CDR1 SGHTS, CDR2 YDEGEE. This CDR3 has 17 amino acids. The CDR3 spells CASSLPPVGRGNQPQHF. DNA of the CDR3: TGTGCCAGCAGCTTGCCCCCAGTTGGCCGGGGGAATCAGCCCCAGCATTTT.

The J gene is TRBJ1-2, the V gene TRBV5-1; a possible D gene is TRBD1 (6 bases). Trimming took off 4 bases at V and 4 bases at J, with 14 bases between the two ends. The CDR3 consists of 14 residues. Germline CDR1 reads SGHRS; CDR2 reads YFSETQ. The chain's CDR3 is CASSPTGTFYGYTF. The CDR3 coding sequence is TGCGCCAGCAGCCCCACAGGGACCTTCTATGGCTACACCTTC.

The genes are TRBV11-2 and TRBJ2-2, with 8 bases lining up with TRBD2. CDR3 length: 15 residues. Germline values: CDR1 SGHAT, CDR2 FQNNGV. The trim removed 2 bases at V and 1 base at J, leaving 0 bases unmatched. CDR3 DNA sequence: TGTGCCAGCAGCTTACTAGCGGGGAACACCGGGGAGCTGTTTTTT. Encoded protein: CASSLLAGNTGELFF.

This chain connects TRBV4-2 to TRBJ1-5; no definite D call. CDR1 is LGHNA, CDR2 YNFKEQ, per germline. Trimming pared 0 bases from V and 2 bases from J, leaving 17 bases between. This CDR3 is 18 amino acids long. In nucleotides, the CDR3 is TGTGCCAGCAGCCAAGACGGCGGACTGGAGGGTGGCAATCAGCCCCAGCATTTT. Its protein is CASSQDGGLEGGNQPQHF.

J is TRBJ1-1 and V is TRBV5-4; D is unresolved. Germline V gene data show CDR1 as SGHNT and CDR2 as YYREEE (reference sequence). The CDR3 is 13 residues long. The V end lost 3 bases, the J end lost 5 bases, and 11 bases lay between the germline ends. In nucleotides, the CDR3 is TGTGCCAGCAGCTCTGAGTTTTGGACTGAAGCTTTCTTT. Its protein product is CASSSEFWTEAFF.

The chain couples TRBV7-6 to TRBJ1-4; tentatively, D is TRBD1 (6 bases). Trimming removed 1 base from V and 6 bases from J, with 18 bases in between. The CDR3 runs 17 residues. Germline-derived CDR1 and CDR2 are SGHVS and FNYEAQ. CDR3 protein: CASSLEPPVTGYEKLFF. In nucleotides, the CDR3 is TGTGCCAGCAGCTTAGAACCCCCTGTTACAGGGTATGAAAAACTGTTTTTT.

The chain couples TRBV4-1 to TRBJ1-6, with a tentative D call TRBD1 (6 bases). In germline, CDR1 is MGHRA, CDR2 YSYEKL. CDR3 length: 17 residues. V lost 1 base and J 9 bases, leaving 19 bases between the germline ends. CDR3 in amino acids: CASSQVVQVGGGSPLHF. CDR3 DNA sequence: TGCGCCAGCAGCCAAGTGGTCCAAGTGGGAGGGGGTTCACCCCTCCACTTT.

This rearrangement joins TRBV11-2 to TRBJ2-5; D possibly corresponds to TRBD2 (7 bases). The length of the CDR3 is 17 residues. Germline CDR1 and CDR2: SGHAT and FQNNGV. V was shortened by 4 bases and J by 2 bases, with 20 bases between the two germline ends. The CDR3 DNA is TGTGCCAGCAGCTCCGTGGGGGGGCCCCCGCCACAAGAGACCCAGTACTTC. This gives the protein CASSSVGGPPPQETQYF.

The chain employs TRBV7-9 and TRBJ1-2; 7 bases fit TRBD1. V dropped 5 bases and J dropped 8; count of bases not matched to a gene: 8. The length of the CDR3 is 13 residues. Germline values: CDR1 SEHNR, CDR2 FQNEAQ (reference sequence). CDR3: CASSHGDRGGYTF. The CDR3 nucleotides are TGTGCCAGCAGCCATGGGGACAGAGGAGGCTACACCTTC.

The chain has TRBV18 and TRBJ2-1; maybe TRBD2 (5 bases). Germline V CDR1 and CDR2: KGHSH, LQKENI. Trimming took 0 bases from V and 2 from J, leaving 8 bases between them. The CDR3 runs to 15 residues. CDR3 DNA: TGTGCCAGCTCACCACCTACCGGGGCCTACAATGAGCAGTTCTTC. Translation: CASSPPTGAYNEQFF. Full variable domain (rest looked up from reference TRBV18 and TRBJ2-1): NAGVMQNPRHLVRRRGQEARLRCSPMKGHSHVYWYRQLPEEGLKFMVYLQKENIIDESGMPKERFSAEFPKEGPSILRIQQVVRGDSAAYFCASSPPTGAYNEQFFGPGTRLTVL.

J is TRBJ2-7 and V is TRBV19; D call uncertain. Germline V gene lookup returns CDR1 LNHDA and CDR2 SQIVND (reference sequence). V was trimmed by 6 bases and J by 6 bases, leaving 12 bases between them. The CDR3 extends over 12 amino acids. CDR3 residues: CASSQRQAEQYF. In DNA, the CDR3 is TGTGCCAGTAGCCAACGTCAAGCCGAGCAGTACTTC.

A single count supports this clone. The rearrangement joins TRBV5-4 to TRBJ2-7; maybe TRBD1 (6 bases). The germline gives CDR1 SGHNT, CDR2 YYREEE (reference sequence). The CDR3 is 14 residues long. V lost 4 bases and J lost 3, with 14 bases in between. The CDR3 loop is CASSGRQQGYEQYF. The CDR3 nucleotides read TGTGCCAGCAGCGGCCGGCAACAGGGCTACGAGCAGTACTTC.

This chain connects TRBV5-1 to TRBJ2-1; D gene ambiguous. The CDR3 is made up of 13 amino acids. Germline CDR1 SGHRS, CDR2 YFSETQ. V was cut by 4 bases and J by 7 bases, with 12 bases left in between. The CDR3 is CASSNRNGNEQFF. Here the CDR3 DNA reads TGCGCCAGCAGCAATCGGAACGGGAATGAGCAGTTCTTC. The full variable domain, with the rest looked up from reference TRBV5-1 and TRBJ2-1, is KAGVTQTPRYLIKTRGQQVTLSCSPISGHRSVSWYQQTPGQGLQFLFEYFSETQRNKGNFPGRFSGRQFSNSRSEMNVSTLELGDSALYLCASSNRNGNEQFFGPGTRLTVL.

The chain links TRBV6-5 to TRBJ2-5, with 7 bases lining up with TRBD2. V lost 6 bases to trimming and J lost 9 bases; unmatched junction nucleotides: 10. This CDR3 region has 13 residues. CDR1 is MNHEY, CDR2 SVGAGI, per germline. CDR3 in amino acids: CASSSWAREAQYF. Written as DNA, the CDR3 is TGTGCCAGCAGCAGTTGGGCTCGGGAGGCCCAGTACTTC.

This clone was observed once. The V and J genes are TRBV11-2 and TRBJ2-2; 8 nucleotides agree with TRBD2. The CDR3 contains 16 residues. Germline V CDR1 and CDR2: SGHAT, FQNNGV. Trimming at V came to 3 bases and at J to 4 bases, leaving 7 bases not matched to a gene. The CDR3 protein is CASSFLGTRSTGELFF. The CDR3 DNA follows: TGTGCCAGCAGCTTTTTAGGGACTAGATCCACCGGGGAGCTGTTTTTT. Full variable domain (outside the CDR3, taken from reference TRBV11-2 and TRBJ2-2): EAGVAQSPRYKIIEKRQSVAFWCNPISGHATLYWYQQILGQGPKLLIQFQNNGVVDDSQLPKDRFSAERLKGVDSTLKIQPAKLEDSAVYLCASSFLGTRSTGELFFGEGSRLTVL.

Regarding this clone: A junction end diverges from the germline sequence, so it may reflect a read error. The chain carries TRBV5-4 and TRBJ2-1; the match to TRBD2 covers 9 bases. The CDR3 is 13 amino acids. Germline CDR1 and CDR2: SGHNT and YYREEE (reference sequence). The CDR3, as DNA: TGTGCCAGCAGCTTGGATGGGCGGGGGGGGCTGATCTTC. Encoded protein: CASSLDGRGGLIF.

This sequence joins TRBV7-2 and TRBJ1-3, with no clear D. This CDR3 contains 15 residues. From germline, CDR1 is SGHTA and CDR2 FQGNSA. The germline V and J ends were trimmed by 3 bases and 0 bases, with 9 bases remaining between them. Here the CDR3 reads CASSFSVISGNTIYF. The CDR3 DNA reads as TGTGCCAGCAGCTTTTCGGTCATCTCTGGAAACACCATATATTTT.

The chain combines TRBV19 with TRBJ1-3, with 9 bases lining up with TRBD1. The CDR3 runs to 16 residues. J lost 5 bases, V lost 4 bases, and 9 bases had no gene match. Looked up from germline, CDR1 is LNHDA and CDR2 is SQIVND (reference sequence). Here the CDR3 reads CASSTPPGTGRNTIYF. The CDR3 DNA is TGTGCCAGTAGTACCCCCCCCGGGACAGGGCGAAACACCATATATTTT.